This entry concerns a single T cell receptor (beta chain). What it binds is not known. CDR3 length: 16 residues. Germline CDR1 DFQATT, CDR2 SNEGSKA (reference sequence). V was trimmed by 3 bases and J by 6 bases, leaving 20 bases between them. This record comes from a study of response to subunit inactivated influenza vaccine. MiXCR was run by TCRdb on the RT-PCR reads, yielding one entry per CDR3 protein. The profile covers roughly 520,000 distinct CDR3 sequences, with around 25% appearing a single time and under 2.5% taken by the ten largest. Study results and caveats: New T cells are recruited in small numbers by each seasonal influenza vaccination, according to the authors' suggestion.

This sample comprised CD4+ T cells sorted from PBMCs, obtained 4 to 6 days after vaccination. The TCR sequence derives from a man over 45 who received an inactivated influenza vaccine. This chain joins TRBV20-1 and TRBJ2-2; D may be TRBD1 (5 bases). The CDR3, as DNA: TGCAGTGCTAGGGAACAGGTTCCCCTTATGGCCGGGGAGCTGTTTTTT. Encoded protein: CSAREQVPLMAGELFF.